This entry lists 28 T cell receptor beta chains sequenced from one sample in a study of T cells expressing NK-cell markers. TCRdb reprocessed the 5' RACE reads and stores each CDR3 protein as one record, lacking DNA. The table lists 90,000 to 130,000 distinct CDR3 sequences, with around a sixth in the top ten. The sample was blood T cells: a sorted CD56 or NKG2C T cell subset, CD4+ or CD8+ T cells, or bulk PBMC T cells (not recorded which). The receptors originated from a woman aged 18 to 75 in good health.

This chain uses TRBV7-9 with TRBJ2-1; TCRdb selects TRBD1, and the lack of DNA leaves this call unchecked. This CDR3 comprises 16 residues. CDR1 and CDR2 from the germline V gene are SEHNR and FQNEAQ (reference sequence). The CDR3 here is CASSLVVGRSLNEQFF.

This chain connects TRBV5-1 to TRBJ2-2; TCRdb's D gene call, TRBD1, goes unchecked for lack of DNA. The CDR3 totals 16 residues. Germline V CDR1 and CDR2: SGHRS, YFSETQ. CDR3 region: CASSSDRVTNTGELFF.

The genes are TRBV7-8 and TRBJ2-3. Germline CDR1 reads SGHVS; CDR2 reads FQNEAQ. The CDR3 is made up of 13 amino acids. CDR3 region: CASSLDPSDTQYF.

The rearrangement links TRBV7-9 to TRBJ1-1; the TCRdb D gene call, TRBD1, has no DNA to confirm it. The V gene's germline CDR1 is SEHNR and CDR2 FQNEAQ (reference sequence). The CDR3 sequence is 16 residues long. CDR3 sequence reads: CASSLARGGGIPEAFF.

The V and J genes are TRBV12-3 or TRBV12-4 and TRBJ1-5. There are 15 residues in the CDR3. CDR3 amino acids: CASSLGSDPHQPQHF.

This CDR3 reads CSAREGRYTDTQYF. The chain uses TRBV20-1 and TRBJ2-3. Germline V lookup: CDR1 DFQATT, CDR2 SNEGSKA (reference sequence). The CDR3 has 14 residues.

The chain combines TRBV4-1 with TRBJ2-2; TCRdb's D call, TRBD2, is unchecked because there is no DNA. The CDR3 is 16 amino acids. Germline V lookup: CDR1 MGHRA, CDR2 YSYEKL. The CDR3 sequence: CASSPLVASGTGELFF.

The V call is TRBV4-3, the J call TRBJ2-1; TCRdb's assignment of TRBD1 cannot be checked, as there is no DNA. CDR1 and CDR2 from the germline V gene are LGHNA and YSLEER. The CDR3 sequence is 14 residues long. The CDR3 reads CASSQGEKGNEQFF.

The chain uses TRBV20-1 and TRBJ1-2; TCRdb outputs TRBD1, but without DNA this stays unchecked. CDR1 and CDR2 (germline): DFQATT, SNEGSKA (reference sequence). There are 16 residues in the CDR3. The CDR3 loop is CSARDRVKPNRYGYTF.

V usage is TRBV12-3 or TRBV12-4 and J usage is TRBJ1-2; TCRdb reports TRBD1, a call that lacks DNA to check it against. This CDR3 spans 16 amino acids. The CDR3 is CASSLTPGQASYGYTF.

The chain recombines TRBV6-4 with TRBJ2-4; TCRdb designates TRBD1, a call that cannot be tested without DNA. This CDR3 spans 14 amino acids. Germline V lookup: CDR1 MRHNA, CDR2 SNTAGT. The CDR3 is CASSEQGGGDIQYF.

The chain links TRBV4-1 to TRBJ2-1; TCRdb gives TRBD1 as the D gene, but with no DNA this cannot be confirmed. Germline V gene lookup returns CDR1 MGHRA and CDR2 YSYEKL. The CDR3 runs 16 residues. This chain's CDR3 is CASSPLSGADYNEQFF.

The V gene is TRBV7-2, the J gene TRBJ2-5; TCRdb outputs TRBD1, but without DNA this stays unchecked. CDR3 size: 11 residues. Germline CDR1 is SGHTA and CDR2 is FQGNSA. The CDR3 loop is CASSTGGDQYF.

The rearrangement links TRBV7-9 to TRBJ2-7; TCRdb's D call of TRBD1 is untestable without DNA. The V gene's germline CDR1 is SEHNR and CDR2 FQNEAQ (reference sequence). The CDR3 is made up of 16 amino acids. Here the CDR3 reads CASSLGGWDPLYEQYF.

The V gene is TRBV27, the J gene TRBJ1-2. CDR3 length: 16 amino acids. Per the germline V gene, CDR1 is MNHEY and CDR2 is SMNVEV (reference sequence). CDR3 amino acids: CASSPLGPKPVYGYTF.

CDR3 protein: CASSQTLETLYGYTF. The rearrangement joins TRBV4-3 to TRBJ1-2. This CDR3 comprises 15 residues. Germline V lookup: CDR1 LGHNA, CDR2 YSLEER.

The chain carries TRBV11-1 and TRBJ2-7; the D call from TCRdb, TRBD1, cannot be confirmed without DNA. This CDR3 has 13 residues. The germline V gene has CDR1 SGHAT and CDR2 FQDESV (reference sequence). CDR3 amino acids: CASRVGPGYEQYF. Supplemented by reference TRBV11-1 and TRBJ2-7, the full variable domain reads EAEVAQSPRYKITEKSQAVAFWCDPISGHATLYWYRQILGQGPELLVQFQDESVVDDSQLPKDRFSAERLKGVDSTLKIQPAELGDSAMYLCASRVGPGYEQYFGPGTRLTVT.

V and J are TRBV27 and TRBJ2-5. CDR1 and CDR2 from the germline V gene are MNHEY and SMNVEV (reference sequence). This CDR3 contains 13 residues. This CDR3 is CASSLSDGATQYF.

CDR3 loop: CASRPTGLLLDTGELFF. The chain joins TRBV3-1 to TRBJ2-2; TCRdb calls TRBD2, which cannot be checked without DNA. Germline loops: CDR1 LGHDT, CDR2 YNNKEL (reference sequence). This CDR3 has 17 amino acids.

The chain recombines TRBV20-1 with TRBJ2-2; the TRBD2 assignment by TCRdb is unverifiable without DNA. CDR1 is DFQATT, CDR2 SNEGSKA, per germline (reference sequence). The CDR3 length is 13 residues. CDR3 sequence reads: CSARSSGAGELFF.

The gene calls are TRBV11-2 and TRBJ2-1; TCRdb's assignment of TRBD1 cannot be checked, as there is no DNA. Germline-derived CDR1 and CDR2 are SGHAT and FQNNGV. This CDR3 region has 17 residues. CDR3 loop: CASSQRVGTGGHNEQFF.

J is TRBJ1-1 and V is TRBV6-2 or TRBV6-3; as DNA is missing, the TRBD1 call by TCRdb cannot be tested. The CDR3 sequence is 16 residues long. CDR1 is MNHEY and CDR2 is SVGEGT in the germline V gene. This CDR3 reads CASSYSTGDGLTEAFF.

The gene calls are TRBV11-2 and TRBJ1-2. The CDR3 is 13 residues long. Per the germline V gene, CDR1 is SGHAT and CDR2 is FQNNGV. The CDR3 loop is CASSFAANYGYTF. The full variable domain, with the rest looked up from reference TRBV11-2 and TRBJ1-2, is EAGVAQSPRYKIIEKRQSVAFWCNPISGHATLYWYQQILGQGPKLLIQFQNNGVVDDSQLPKDRFSAERLKGVDSTLKIQPAKLEDSAVYLCASSFAANYGYTFGSGTRLTVV.

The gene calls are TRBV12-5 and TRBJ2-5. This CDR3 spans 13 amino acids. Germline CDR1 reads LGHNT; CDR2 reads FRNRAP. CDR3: CASGLSLGETQYF. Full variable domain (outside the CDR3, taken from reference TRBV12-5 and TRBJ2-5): DARVTQTPRHKVTEMGQEVTMRCQPILGHNTVFWYRQTMMQGLELLAYFRNRAPLDDSGMPKDRFSAEMPDATLATLKIQPSEPRDSAVYFCASGLSLGETQYFGPGTRLLVL.

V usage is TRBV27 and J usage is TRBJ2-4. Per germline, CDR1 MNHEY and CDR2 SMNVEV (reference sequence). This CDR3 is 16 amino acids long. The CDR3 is CASSPTLGDGERIQYF.

The CDR3 sequence: CASSTRRREGFYEQYF. V and J are TRBV7-9 and TRBJ2-7; without DNA, the TCRdb call of TRBD1 cannot be checked. This CDR3 spans 16 amino acids. CDR1 and CDR2 from the germline V gene are SEHNR and FQNEAQ (reference sequence).

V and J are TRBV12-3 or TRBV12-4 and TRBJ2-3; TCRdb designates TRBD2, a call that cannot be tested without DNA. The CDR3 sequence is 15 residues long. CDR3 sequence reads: CASSPLASSTDTQYF.

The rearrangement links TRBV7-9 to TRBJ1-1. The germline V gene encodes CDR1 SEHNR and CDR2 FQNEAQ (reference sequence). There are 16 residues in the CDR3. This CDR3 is CASSLGWGLTNTEAFF.